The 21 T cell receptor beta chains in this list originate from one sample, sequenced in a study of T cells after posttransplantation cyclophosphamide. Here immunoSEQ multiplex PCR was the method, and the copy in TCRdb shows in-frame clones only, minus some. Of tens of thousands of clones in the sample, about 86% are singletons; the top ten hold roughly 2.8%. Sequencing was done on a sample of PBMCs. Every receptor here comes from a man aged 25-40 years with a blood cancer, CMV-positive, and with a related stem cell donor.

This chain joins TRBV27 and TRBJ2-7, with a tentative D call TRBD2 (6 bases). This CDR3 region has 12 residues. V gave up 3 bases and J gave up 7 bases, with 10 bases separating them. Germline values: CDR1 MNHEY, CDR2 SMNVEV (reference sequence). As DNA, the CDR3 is TGTGCCAGCAGTTTGGGAGGAGGAGAGCAGTACTTC. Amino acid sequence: CASSLGGGEQYF.

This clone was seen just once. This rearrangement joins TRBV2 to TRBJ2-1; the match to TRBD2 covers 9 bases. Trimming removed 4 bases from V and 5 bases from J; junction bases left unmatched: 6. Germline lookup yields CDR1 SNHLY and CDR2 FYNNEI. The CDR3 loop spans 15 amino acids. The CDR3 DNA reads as TGTGCCAGCAGTGGGGCGACTAGCGGAAACAATGAGCAGTTCTTC. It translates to CASSGATSGNNEQFF.

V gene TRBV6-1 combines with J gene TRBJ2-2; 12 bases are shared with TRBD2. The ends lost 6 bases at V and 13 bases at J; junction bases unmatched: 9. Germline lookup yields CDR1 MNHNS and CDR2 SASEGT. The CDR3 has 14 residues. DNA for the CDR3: TGTGCCAGCAGCACCGGGTCTAGCGGGAGGGGGCTGTTTTTT. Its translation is CASSTGSSGRGLFF.

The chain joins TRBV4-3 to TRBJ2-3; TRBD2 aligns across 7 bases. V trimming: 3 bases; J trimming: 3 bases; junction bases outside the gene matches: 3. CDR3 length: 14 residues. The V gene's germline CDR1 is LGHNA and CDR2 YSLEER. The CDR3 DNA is TGCGCCAGCAGCCAGGGGGGAGGGACAGATACGCAGTATTTT. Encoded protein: CASSQGGGTDTQYF.

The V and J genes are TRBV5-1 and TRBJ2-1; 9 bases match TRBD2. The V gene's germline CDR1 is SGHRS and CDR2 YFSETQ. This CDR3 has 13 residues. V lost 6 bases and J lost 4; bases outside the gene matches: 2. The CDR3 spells CASKLAGYNEQFF. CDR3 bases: TGCGCCAGCAAACTAGCGGGTTACAATGAGCAGTTCTTC. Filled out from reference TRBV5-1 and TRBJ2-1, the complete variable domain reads KAGVTQTPRYLIKTRGQQVTLSCSPISGHRSVSWYQQTPGQGLQFLFEYFSETQRNKGNFPGRFSGRQFSNSRSEMNVSTLELGDSALYLCASKLAGYNEQFFGPGTRLTVL.

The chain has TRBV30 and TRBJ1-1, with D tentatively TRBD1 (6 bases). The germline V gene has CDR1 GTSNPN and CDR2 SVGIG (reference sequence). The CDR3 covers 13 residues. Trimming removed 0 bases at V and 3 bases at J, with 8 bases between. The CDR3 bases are TGTGCCTGGAGTGTTGAGGGGGACACTGAAGCTTTCTTT. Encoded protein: CAWSVEGDTEAFF.

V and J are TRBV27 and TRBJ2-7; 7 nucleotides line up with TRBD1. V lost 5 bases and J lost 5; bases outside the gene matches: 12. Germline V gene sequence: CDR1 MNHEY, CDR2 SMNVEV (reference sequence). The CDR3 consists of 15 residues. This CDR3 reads CASSEKTGQIHEQYF. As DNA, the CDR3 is TGTGCCAGCAGTGAAAAAACGGGACAGATCCACGAGCAGTACTTC.

The CDR3 is CASSYWLGGPTDTQYF. DNA for the CDR3: TGTGCCAGCAGTTATTGGCTGGGGGGTCCCACAGATACGCAGTATTTT. The chain combines TRBV6-5 with TRBJ2-3, with TRBD2 as a possible D gene (6 bases). V lost 3 bases to trimming and J lost 2 bases, with 15 bases between them. Germline V lookup: CDR1 MNHEY, CDR2 SVGAGI. The CDR3 has 16 residues.

This chain's CDR3 is CASSPELAGAVNTQYF. As DNA, the CDR3 is TGTGCCAGCAGCCCTGAACTAGCGGGAGCCGTGAATACGCAGTATTTT. The chain is built from TRBV5-4 and TRBJ2-3; 11 nucleotides match TRBD2. The CDR3 contains 16 residues. CDR1 is SGHNT, CDR2 YYREEE, per germline (reference sequence). The trim removed 4 bases at V and 7 bases at J, leaving 11 bases unmatched.

The CDR3 DNA reads as TGTGCCAGCAGCGTAAGATGGAGTAGCGGGAGCTCCTACAATGAGCAGTTCTTC. It translates to CASSVRWSSGSSYNEQFF. The rearrangement joins TRBV9 to TRBJ2-1, with 9 bases lining up with TRBD2. V shed 1 base and J 0 bases; nucleotides not matched to a gene: 8. This CDR3 is 18 amino acids long. Germline loops: CDR1 SGDLS, CDR2 YYNGEE.

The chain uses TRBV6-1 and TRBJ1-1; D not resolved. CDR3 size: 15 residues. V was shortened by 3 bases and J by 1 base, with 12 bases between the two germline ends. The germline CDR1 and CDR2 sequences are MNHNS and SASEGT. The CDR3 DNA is TGTGCCAGCAGTGAGGATTCCGCAGGGAACACTGAAGCTTTCTTT. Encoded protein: CASSEDSAGNTEAFF.

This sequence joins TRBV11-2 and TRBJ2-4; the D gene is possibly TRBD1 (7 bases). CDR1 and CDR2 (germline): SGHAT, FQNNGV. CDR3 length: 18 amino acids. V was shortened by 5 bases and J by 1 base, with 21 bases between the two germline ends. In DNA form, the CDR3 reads TGTGCCAGCAGCCCATACGCACAGGGGAGCGGGGCCAAAAACATTCAGTACTTC. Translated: CASSPYAQGSGAKNIQYF.

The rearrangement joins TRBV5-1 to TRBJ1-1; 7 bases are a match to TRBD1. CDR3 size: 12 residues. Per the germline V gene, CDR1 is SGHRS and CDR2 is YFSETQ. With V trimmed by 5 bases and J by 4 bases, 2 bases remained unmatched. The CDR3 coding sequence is TGCGCCAGCAGGGCAGGGGGCACTGAAGCTTTCTTT. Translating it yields CASRAGGTEAFF.

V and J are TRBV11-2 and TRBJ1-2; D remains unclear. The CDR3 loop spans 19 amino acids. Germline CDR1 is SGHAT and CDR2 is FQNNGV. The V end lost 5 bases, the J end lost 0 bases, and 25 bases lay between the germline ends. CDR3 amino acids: CASSTLRQLPNRSNYGYTF. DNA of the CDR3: TGTGCCAGCAGCACTTTGAGGCAGTTACCCAACCGGTCTAACTATGGCTACACCTTC.

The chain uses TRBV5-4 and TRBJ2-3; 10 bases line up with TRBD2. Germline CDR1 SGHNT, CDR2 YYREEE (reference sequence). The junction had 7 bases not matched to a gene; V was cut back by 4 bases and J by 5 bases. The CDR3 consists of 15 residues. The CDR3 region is CASSDPGTSVDTQYF. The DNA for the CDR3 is TGTGCCAGCAGCGATCCCGGGACTAGCGTAGATACGCAGTATTTT.

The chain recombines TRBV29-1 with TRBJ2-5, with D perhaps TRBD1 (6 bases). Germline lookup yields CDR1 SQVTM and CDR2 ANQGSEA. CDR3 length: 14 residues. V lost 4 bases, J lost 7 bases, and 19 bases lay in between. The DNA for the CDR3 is TGCAGCGTTGTACTCGGACCCCAAGGGGGGACCCAGTACTTC. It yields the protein CSVVLGPQGGTQYF. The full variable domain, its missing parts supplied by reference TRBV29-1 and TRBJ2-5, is SAVISQKPSRDICQRGTSLTIQCQVDSQVTMMFWYRQQPGQSLTLIATANQGSEATYESGFVIDKFPISRPNLTFSTLTVSNMSPEDSSIYLCSVVLGPQGGTQYFGPGTRLLVL.

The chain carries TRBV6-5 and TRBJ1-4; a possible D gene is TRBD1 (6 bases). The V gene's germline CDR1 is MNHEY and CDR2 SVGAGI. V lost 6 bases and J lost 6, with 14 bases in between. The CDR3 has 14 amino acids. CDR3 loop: CASSLQGVHEKLFF. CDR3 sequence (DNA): TGTGCCAGCAGCCTACAGGGTGTCCATGAAAAACTGTTTTTT.

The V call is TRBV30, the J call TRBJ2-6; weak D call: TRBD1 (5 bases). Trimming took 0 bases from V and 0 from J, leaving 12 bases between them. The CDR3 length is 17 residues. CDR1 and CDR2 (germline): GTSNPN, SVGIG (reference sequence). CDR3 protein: CAWSVHRLSSGANVLTF. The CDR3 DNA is TGTGCCTGGAGTGTGCACAGGTTGAGCTCTGGGGCCAACGTCCTGACTTTC.

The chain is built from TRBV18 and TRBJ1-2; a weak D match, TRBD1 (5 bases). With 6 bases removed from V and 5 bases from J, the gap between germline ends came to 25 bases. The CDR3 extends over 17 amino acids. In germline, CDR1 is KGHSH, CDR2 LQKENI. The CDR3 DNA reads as TGTGCCAGCTCCCAGATAAACCTCGAGGCAGGGTTTTATGGCTACACCTTC. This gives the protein CASSQINLEAGFYGYTF.

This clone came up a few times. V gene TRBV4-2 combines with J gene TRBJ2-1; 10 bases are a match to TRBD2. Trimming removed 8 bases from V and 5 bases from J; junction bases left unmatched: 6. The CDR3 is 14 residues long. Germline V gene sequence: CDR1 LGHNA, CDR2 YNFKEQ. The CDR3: CASFGLAANNEQFF. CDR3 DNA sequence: TGTGCCAGCTTCGGACTAGCGGCAAACAATGAGCAGTTCTTC.

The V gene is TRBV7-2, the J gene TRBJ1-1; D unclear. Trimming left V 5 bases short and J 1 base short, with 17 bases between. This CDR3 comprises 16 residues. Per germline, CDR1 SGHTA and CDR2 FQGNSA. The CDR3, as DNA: TGTGCCAGCAGCCATACGACTAATATGAGGAACACTGAAGCTTTCTTT. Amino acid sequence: CASSHTTNMRNTEAFF.